These T cell receptor beta chains were read from a single sample in a study of cytomegalovirus exposure and HLA in healthy donors. Some clones are missing from TCRdb's copy, which holds only in-frame ones; the method was immunoSEQ multiplex PCR. The sample lists more than 45,000 clones, approximately 84% occurring once. The sequenced sample consisted of PBMCs. All receptors derive from a man aged 45-65 years in good health and CMV-seronegative. Both conserved end residues are part of each CDR3. D genes are given only for firm matches. Size tells how often a clone was seen (once, few, many) or the class of an expanded clone, and some rows leave it out.

clone size	V gene	D gene	J gene	CDR3 DNA	CDR3 protein
few	TRBV15	TRBD2	TRBJ2-1	TGTGCCACCAGCAGAGCTCCAAGACTAGCGGTAATCCCCAATGAGCAGTTCTTC	CATSRAPRLAVIPNEQFF
-	TRBV7-8	-	TRBJ2-3	TGTGCCAGCAGCCTTTCCTCTTCACCTCAGGGAGATACGCAGTATTTT	CASSLSSSPQGDTQYF
-	TRBV11-3	TRBD2	TRBJ2-3	TGTGCCAGCAGCTTAGACCTAGCGGGGTTTAGCACAGATACGCAGTATTTT	CASSLDLAGFSTDTQYF
few	TRBV7-3	TRBD1	TRBJ2-2	TGTGCCAGCAGCTGGGACAGGACGGGCGGGGAGCTGTTTTTT	CASSWDRTGGELFF
once	TRBV19	-	TRBJ1-5	TGTGCCAGTAGTATTTGGGGGGGCGCTCCTCAGCCCCAGCATTTT	CASSIWGGAPQPQHF
-	TRBV7-8	TRBD2	TRBJ2-5	TGTGCCAGCAGCTTAGGGGGGGGGACCCAGTACTTC	CASSLGGGTQYF
-	TRBV30	-	TRBJ1-4	TGTGCCTGGGCGGGACTTCTTGGCCGAAAACTGTTTTTT	CAWAGLLGRKLFF
few	TRBV7-3	TRBD1	TRBJ2-3	TGTGCCAGCAGCTCTAACAGGGGGCGGCTAGCGGTCACAGATACGCAGTATTTT	CASSSNRGRLAVTDTQYF
-	TRBV27	-	TRBJ2-5	TGTGCCAGCTGGACCGACAGACCCCAAGAGACCCAGTACTTC	CASWTDRPQETQYF
-	TRBV19	TRBD1	TRBJ2-5	TGTGCCAGTAGGACAGGGGGCGAAGAGACCCAGTACTTC	CASRTGGEETQYF
-	TRBV7-3	-	TRBJ2-2	TGTGCCAGCAGGCAGACTAGTTTCCAAGGGGAGCTGTTTTTT	CASRQTSFQGELFF
-	TRBV13	TRBD1	TRBJ1-1	TGTGCCAGCAGCCACCTCTTGCAGGGGGCGTACAAAGGCACTGAAGCTTTCTTT	CASSHLLQGAYKGTEAFF
-	TRBV19	-	TRBJ1-5	TGTGCCAGCGGTCTGAATCAGCCCCAGCATTTT	CASGLNQPQHF
-	TRBV9	TRBD2	TRBJ2-7	TGTGCCAGCAGCGTAGGTCTTGGACTAGCGGGGGAGCCCTCCTACGAGCAGTACTTC	CASSVGLGLAGEPSYEQYF
-	TRBV30	-	TRBJ1-5	TGTGCCTGGAGTACCCGGGGAAATCAGCCCCAGCATTTT	CAWSTRGNQPQHF
few	TRBV18	TRBD1	TRBJ2-1	TGTGCCAGCTCACCACTTCAACAGGGGGGTCACAATGAGCAGTTCTTC	CASSPLQQGGHNEQFF
-	TRBV25-1	-	TRBJ2-2	TGTGCCAGCAGTGAATTTGGGGGGGGGCCCACCGGGGAGCTGTTTTTT	CASSEFGGGPTGELFF
few	TRBV27	TRBD2	TRBJ2-7	TGTGCCAGCAGTGATACTATCCCGGGACTAGCGGGCTACGAGCAGTACTTC	CASSDTIPGLAGYEQYF
-	TRBV7-8	-	TRBJ1-5	TGTGCCAGCAGTCTTAGGGGGGGCAACAATCAGCCCCAGCATTTT	CASSLRGGNNQPQHF
-	TRBV6-6	-	TRBJ1-1	TGTGCCAGCAGTTGGGTCGGGGGGCTCAGGAACACTGAAGCTTTCTTT	CASSWVGGLRNTEAFF
-	TRBV28	-	TRBJ2-7	TGTGCCAGCAGTTTAAGCGGTCCCTACGAGCAGTACTTC	CASSLSGPYEQYF
-	TRBV9	-	TRBJ2-5	TGTGCCAGCAGCGTGGACCCCCTGGGGGCAGAGACCCAGTACTTC	CASSVDPLGAETQYF
-	TRBV13	-	TRBJ2-7	TGTGCCAGCAGCTCAAGGACAGACCTCTCCTACGAGCAGTACTTC	CASSSRTDLSYEQYF
-	TRBV10-1	-	TRBJ2-1	TGCGCCACCGGGACTTCTTCCTACAATGAGCAGTTCTTC	CATGTSSYNEQFF
-	TRBV5-6	-	TRBJ2-2	TGTGCCAGCAGCCCGGTGGCGGGGCGGTTGGGCACCGGGGAGCTGTTTTTT	CASSPVAGRLGTGELFF
-	TRBV12-5	TRBD2	TRBJ2-5	TGTGCTAGTGGCAAGACTAGCGGGGGCGAGACCCAGTACTTC	CASGKTSGGETQYF
few	TRBV7-9	TRBD2	TRBJ2-1	TGTGCCAGCAGCGAGCAGCGGGGTATGAATGAGCAGTTCTTC	CASSEQRGMNEQFF
-	TRBV5-4	TRBD1	TRBJ2-7	TGTGCCAGCAGCTTTACAGGGGACTACGAGCAGTACTTC	CASSFTGDYEQYF
-	TRBV9	TRBD2	TRBJ2-2	TGTGCCAGCAGCGCAGAGATAGCGGGGGGGCACACCGGGGAGCTGTTTTTT	CASSAEIAGGHTGELFF
once	TRBV6-5	TRBD1	TRBJ1-5	TGTGCCTGCAGACAGACAGGGGGCCTTATCTATTTT	CACRQTGGLIYF
once	TRBV7-8	TRBD2	TRBJ2-7	TGTGCCAGCAGCTTAGACATACCGGGACTAGCTGGACCGAGCGGGTACTTC	CASSLDIPGLAGPSGYF
-	TRBV5-6	-	TRBJ1-1	TGTGCCAGCAGCCCGGAGCAGGGATGGGAAGCTTTCTTT	CASSPEQGWEAFF
-	TRBV29-1	TRBD1	TRBJ2-7	TGCAGCGTTGTAGGGACAGGGGCGAACGAGCAGTACTTC	CSVVGTGANEQYF
-	TRBV19	-	TRBJ1-1	TGTGCCAGTAGTATGGATCCCCTCTGGGGGCGGTCGGACACTGAAGCTTTCTTT	CASSMDPLWGRSDTEAFF
-	TRBV7-2	TRBD2	TRBJ2-5	TGTGCCAGCAGCTTCGGCGGGGGGTCCCGGACCCAGTACTTC	CASSFGGGSRTQYF
-	TRBV5-1	-	TRBJ2-3	TGCGCCAGCAGCTTCAACAGGGTGGTAGAGTATTTT	CASSFNRVVEYF
-	TRBV7-8	-	TRBJ2-7	TGTGCCAGCAGCTCAGACAATTACGAGCAGTACTTC	CASSSDNYEQYF
-	TRBV18	TRBD2	TRBJ2-1	TGTGCCAGCGGCCCCCGGGGGGAAAGCAATGAGCAGTTCTTC	CASGPRGESNEQFF
-	TRBV5-1	TRBD1	TRBJ1-4	TGCGCCAGCAGCTCACAGGGGGCAGAGGGTGAAAAACTGTTTTTT	CASSSQGAEGEKLFF
-	TRBV5-4	TRBD1	TRBJ1-2	TGTGCCAGCAGCTTTCAGGGGGCGGGAGGCTACACCTTC	CASSFQGAGGYTF
-	TRBV7-2	-	TRBJ1-5	TGTGCCAGCAGCTCCCGGGACTTAGGCAATCAGCCCCAGCATTTT	CASSSRDLGNQPQHF
-	TRBV9	-	TRBJ1-6	TGTGCCAGCAGCGTAGGGACAGACGGTAGTTCACCCCTCCACTTT	CASSVGTDGSSPLHF
once	TRBV29-1	TRBD1	TRBJ2-2	TGCAGCGTGTTCCCGGGACAGAAGAACACCGGGGAGCTGTTTTTT	CSVFPGQKNTGELFF
-	TRBV7-3	-	TRBJ2-1	TGTGCCAGCAGCCCTACCTCGGGACTCGGTGAGCAGTTCTTC	CASSPTSGLGEQFF
-	TRBV9	TRBD1	TRBJ1-2	TGTGCCAGCAGCGCAGGCCCCCGGGACAGCCCCAATGGCTACACCTTC	CASSAGPRDSPNGYTF
-	TRBV6-1	TRBD1	TRBJ1-5	TGTGCCAGCAGTGGGGACAGATATAGCAATCAGCCCCAGCATTTT	CASSGDRYSNQPQHF
-	TRBV7-9	TRBD1	TRBJ1-4	TGTGCCAGCAGCCGTGGACAGGGGGCGAATGAAAAACTGTTTTTT	CASSRGQGANEKLFF
-	TRBV2	-	TRBJ1-1	TGTGCCAGAGGGGTGAACACTGAAGCTTTCTTT	CARGVNTEAFF
-	TRBV9	TRBD2	TRBJ2-5	TGTGCCAGCAGCGTAGTTTCCCTAGCGGGGGGGCCGGAGACCCAGTACTTC	CASSVVSLAGGPETQYF
-	TRBV7-3	TRBD2	TRBJ2-1	TGTGCCAGCAGGCCCGGGACTAGCGGAGAGCAGTTCTTC	CASRPGTSGEQFF
once	TRBV2	TRBD1	TRBJ2-7	TGTGCCAGCAGTCCGGGACAGGAGCTTCCCTACGAGCAGTACTTC	CASSPGQELPYEQYF
-	TRBV6-5	-	TRBJ2-3	TGTGCCAGCAGTTACGAAGCAACAGATACGCAGTATTTT	CASSYEATDTQYF
-	TRBV18	-	TRBJ2-1	TGTGCCAGCTCTCTGCAAAAATACAGTGAGCAGTTCTTC	CASSLQKYSEQFF
-	TRBV15	TRBD2	TRBJ2-7	TGTGCCACCAGCAGAGAATCAGGAGGACTAGCTATCTACGAGCAGTACTTC	CATSRESGGLAIYEQYF
-	TRBV9	TRBD2	TRBJ2-1	TGTGCCAGCAGCGAGCCCCGGGGTAGCGGGTTGGGAGAGCAGTTCTTC	CASSEPRGSGLGEQFF
-	TRBV19	-	TRBJ2-7	TGTGCCAGTAGTATTGGGGCAGGCTACGAGCAGTACTTC	CASSIGAGYEQYF
-	TRBV9	-	TRBJ1-2	TGTGCCAGCAGCGTAGAATCGGGGAACTATGGCTACACCTTC	CASSVESGNYGYTF